This T cell receptor (beta chain) was recorded in a study of cytomegalovirus exposure and HLA in healthy donors. Study-level results: Specificity of three CMV-associated chains for CMV antigens was verified in vitro. The study carried out a later analysis of TCR beta sequences. It associated 16,951 of them with specific HLA alleles at a false discovery rate of 0.05.

Details on this clone: Antigen specificity is unknown.

The PCR had 60 Vbeta and 13 Jbeta primers. This table comes from immunoSEQ multiplex PCR, and its TCRdb copy is limited to in-frame clones, with some not included. The sample shows under 200,000 clones, approximately 80% of them seen only once. CDR1 and CDR2 (germline): SGHNT, YYREEE (reference sequence). This CDR3 contains 13 residues. The V and J ends lost 4 bases and 1 base respectively, with 8 bases between them. The chain joins TRBV5-4 to TRBJ2-5, with a possible D match to TRBD1 (5 bases). The sequence was collected from a woman in her late teens or twenties in good health and CMV-seronegative. Sequenced input: PBMCs. The CDR3 reads CASSRQLQETQYF. The CDR3 DNA reads as TGTGCCAGCAGCCGACAGCTCCAAGAGACCCAGTACTTC.